A selection of T cell receptor beta chains follows, all from one sample in a study of post-analysis software for immune sequencing data. Using its own MiXCR run on the PCR reads, TCRdb lists one record per CDR3 protein. The sample consists of roughly 670,000 distinct CDR3 sequences, about 60% of them appearing once. Sequencing was performed on blood. The receptor source for this set is a girl aged 2-9 years with multiple sclerosis. CDR3s include the opening cysteine and the closing phenylalanine or tryptophan. D genes are given only for firm matches. The size of a clone is reported for some rows only, either as once, few or many, or as a class for expanded clones.

cdr3_aa	cdr3_nt	d_call	cdr3_length	clone_size	v_call	j_call
CASSLEGTGQFF	TGTGCCAGCAGTTTAGAAGGGACAGGGCAGTTCTTC	TRBD1	12	-	TRBV12-3/TRBV12-4	TRBJ2-1
CSVEPGDNEQFF	TGCAGCGTTGAACCAGGGGATAATGAGCAGTTCTTC	-	12	few	TRBV29-1	TRBJ2-1
CSVVPLSGNTIYF	TGCAGCGTTGTGCCGCTCTCTGGAAACACCATATATTTT	-	13	-	TRBV29-1	TRBJ1-3
CASSYSGADTQYF	TGTGCCAGCAGCTACAGCGGTGCAGATACGCAGTATTTT	-	13	-	TRBV11-3	TRBJ2-3
CASSWTGQDTDTQYF	TGTGCCAGCAGCTGGACGGGACAGGACACAGATACGCAGTATTTT	TRBD1	15	-	TRBV7-2	TRBJ2-3
CASSPTGFNTEAFF	TGTGCCAGCAGTCCGACAGGCTTCAACACTGAAGCTTTCTTT	-	14	-	TRBV12-3/TRBV12-4	TRBJ1-1
CASSLLVSQGSGANVLTF	TGCGCCAGCAGCTTGTTGGTGTCTCAGGGATCTGGGGCCAACGTCCTGACTTTC	-	18	-	TRBV5-1	TRBJ2-6
CASSLGGPATNEKLFF	TGTGCCAGCAGCTTGGGCGGGCCTGCAACTAATGAAAAACTGTTTTTT	-	16	-	TRBV5-5	TRBJ1-4
CATSDSDREHEQFF	TGTGCCACCAGTGATTCGGACAGGGAGCATGAGCAGTTCTTC	TRBD1	14	-	TRBV24-1	TRBJ2-1
CASSARDSNYHNEQFF	TGTGCCAGCAGCGCTAGGGACAGTAATTACCACAATGAGCAGTTCTTC	TRBD1	16	few	TRBV7-6	TRBJ2-1
CASSLEDPYGQYF	TGTGCCAGCAGCTTAGAAGACCCCTACGGGCAGTACTTC	-	13	-	TRBV11-2	TRBJ2-7
CASSHSGQGSYEQYF	TGTGCCAGCAGCCACTCAGGACAGGGATCCTACGAGCAGTACTTC	TRBD1	15	-	TRBV3-1	TRBJ2-7
CASSSGGGGTDTQYF	TGTGCCAGCAGTTCCGGTGGCGGGGGCACAGATACGCAGTATTTT	-	15	-	TRBV7-2	TRBJ2-3
CASSFRGGEEQYF	TGCGCCAGCAGCTTCCGTGGGGGCGAGGAGCAGTACTTC	-	13	-	TRBV5-1	TRBJ2-7
CASSEIGQGNTEAFF	TGTGCCAGCAGTGAGATTGGACAGGGGAACACTGAAGCTTTCTTT	TRBD1	15	few	TRBV25-1	TRBJ1-1
CATSRSPGLTDTQYF	TGTGCCACCAGCAGATCCCCGGGACTTACAGATACGCAGTATTTT	-	15	-	TRBV15	TRBJ2-3
CASSQQGLVDTQYF	TGTGCCAGCAGCCAACAGGGACTTGTCGATACGCAGTATTTT	-	14	-	TRBV14	TRBJ2-3
CSVEHSTDTQYF	TGCAGCGTTGAACACTCCACAGATACGCAGTATTTT	-	12	-	TRBV29-1	TRBJ2-3